This T cell receptor beta chain was captured by sequencing in a study of T cells in localized non-small cell lung cancer. Broader study findings: Heterogeneity stays possible, as sequencing covered only one tumor region. Compared with tumor, uninvolved adjacent lung displayed greater T cell clonality, ranking highest overall. Longer overall survival was associated with a higher density of T cells in the blood. The study detected a median roughly 57 of the top 100 tumor clones in adjacent lung.

Notes on this clone: Its target is not known.

V was cut by 5 bases and J by 2 bases, with 13 bases left in between. Germline V gene data show CDR1 as SGHTS and CDR2 as YDEGEE. This CDR3 has 14 amino acids. The assay was immunoSEQ multiplex PCR, and TCRdb's table has in-frame clones only and misses some. The data show 9,000 to 15,000 clones, with over 75% seen just once and 20% to 25% held by the top ten. V usage is TRBV5-8 and J usage is TRBJ2-5; D call uncertain. The receptor comes from a male donor at least 60 years old with stage I lung adenocarcinoma. The specimen comprised peripheral blood, sampled before any cancer treatment. CDR3 nucleotide sequence: TGTGCCAGCAGTCTCGGACCGTCACAAGAGACCCAGTACTTC. Translating it yields CASSLGPSQETQYF.